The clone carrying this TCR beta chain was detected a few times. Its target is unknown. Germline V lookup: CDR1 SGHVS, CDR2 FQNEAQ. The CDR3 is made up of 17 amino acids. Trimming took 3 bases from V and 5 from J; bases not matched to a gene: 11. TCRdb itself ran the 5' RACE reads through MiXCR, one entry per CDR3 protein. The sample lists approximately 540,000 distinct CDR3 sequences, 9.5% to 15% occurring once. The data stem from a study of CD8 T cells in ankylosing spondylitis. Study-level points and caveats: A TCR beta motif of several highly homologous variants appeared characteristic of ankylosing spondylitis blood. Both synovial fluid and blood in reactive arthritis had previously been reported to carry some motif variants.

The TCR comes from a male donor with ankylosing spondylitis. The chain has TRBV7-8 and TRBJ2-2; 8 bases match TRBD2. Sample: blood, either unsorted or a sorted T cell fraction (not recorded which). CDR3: CASSFSGTRALTGELFF. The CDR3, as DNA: TGTGCCAGCAGCTTTTCCGGGACTAGGGCGCTGACCGGGGAGCTGTTTTTT.